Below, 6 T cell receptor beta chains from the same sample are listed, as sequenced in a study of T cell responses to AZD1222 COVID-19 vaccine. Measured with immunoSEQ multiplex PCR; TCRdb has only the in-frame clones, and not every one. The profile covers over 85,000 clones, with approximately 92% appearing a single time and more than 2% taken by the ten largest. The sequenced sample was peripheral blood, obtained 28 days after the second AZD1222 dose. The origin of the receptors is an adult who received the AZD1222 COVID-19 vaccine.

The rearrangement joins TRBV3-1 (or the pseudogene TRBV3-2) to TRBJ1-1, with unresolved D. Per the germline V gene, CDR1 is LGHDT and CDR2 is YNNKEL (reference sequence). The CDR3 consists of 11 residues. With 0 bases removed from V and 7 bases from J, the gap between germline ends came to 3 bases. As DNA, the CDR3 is TGTGCCAGCAGCCAAGACAGTGAAGCTTTCTTT. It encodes CASSQDSEAFF.

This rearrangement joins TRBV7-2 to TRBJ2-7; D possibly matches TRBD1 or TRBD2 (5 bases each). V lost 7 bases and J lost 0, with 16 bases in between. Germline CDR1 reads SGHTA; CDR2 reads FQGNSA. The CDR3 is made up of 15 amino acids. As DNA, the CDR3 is TGTGCCAGCAAACCGGGGCCGGGCGGCTCCTACGAGCAGTACTTC. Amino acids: CASKPGPGGSYEQYF.

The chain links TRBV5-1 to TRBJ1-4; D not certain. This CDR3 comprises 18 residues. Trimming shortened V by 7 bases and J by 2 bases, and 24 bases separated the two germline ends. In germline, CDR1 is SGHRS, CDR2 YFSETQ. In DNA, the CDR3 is TGCGCCAGCCAGCTTGGGCTAGACGGGCTCAGGACTAATGAAAAACTGTTTTTT. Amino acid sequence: CASQLGLDGLRTNEKLFF.

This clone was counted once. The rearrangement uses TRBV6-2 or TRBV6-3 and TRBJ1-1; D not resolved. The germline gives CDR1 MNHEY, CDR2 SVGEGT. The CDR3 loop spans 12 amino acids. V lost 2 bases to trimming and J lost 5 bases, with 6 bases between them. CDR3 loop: CASSYRWTEAFF. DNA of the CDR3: TGTGCCAGCAGTTACCGCTGGACTGAAGCTTTCTTT.

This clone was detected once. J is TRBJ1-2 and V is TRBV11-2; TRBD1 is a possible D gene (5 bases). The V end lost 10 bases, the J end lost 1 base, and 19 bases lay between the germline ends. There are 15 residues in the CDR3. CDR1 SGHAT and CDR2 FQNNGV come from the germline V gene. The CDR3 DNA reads TGTGCCACCCGGTCATGGGGACGTGTTAACTATGGCTACACCTTC. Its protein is CATRSWGRVNYGYTF.

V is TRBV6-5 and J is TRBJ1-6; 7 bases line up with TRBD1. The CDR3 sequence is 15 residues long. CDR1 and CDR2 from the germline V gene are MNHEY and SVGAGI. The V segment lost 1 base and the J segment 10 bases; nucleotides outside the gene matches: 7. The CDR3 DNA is TGTGCCAGCAGTTACTATAGACAGGGTAGCTCACCCCTCCACTTT. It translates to CASSYYRQGSSPLHF.